This T cell receptor (beta chain) was obtained from a study of Graves' ophthalmopathy and Graves' hyperthyroidism. Study observations and caveats: With 60% to 71% sensitivity and approximately 72% specificity, the model predicted ophthalmopathy progression.

RNA transcripts served as template for amplifying TCR beta CDR3 sequences. First-round RT-PCR employed HTBI primers, with a second-round multiplex PCR after it. TCRdb itself ran the multiplex PCR reads through MiXCR, one entry per CDR3 protein. Of hundreds of thousands of distinct CDR3 sequences in the sample, 20% to 25% were seen once. For this clonotype: Its target is not known.

Lactation, pregnancy, uncontrolled infections and other autoimmune diseases were all grounds for excluding patients. In germline, CDR1 is KGHDR, CDR2 SFDVKD. Trimming shortened V by 5 bases and J by 2 bases, and 9 bases separated the two germline ends. The CDR3 runs to 13 residues. The receptor comes from a woman aged 45-65 years with Graves' ophthalmopathy. The material sequenced was peripheral blood. This chain connects TRBV24-1 to TRBJ2-7; tentative D call: TRBD2 (5 bases). The CDR3 DNA follows: TGTGCCACCAGTGCGGGGAATACCTACGAGCAGTACTTC. Residues: CATSAGNTYEQYF.